This T cell receptor beta chain derives from a study of Ad26.COV2.S vaccination and SARS-CoV-2 variants. The study, taken as a whole, reports: Measurements of TCR breadth and depth may have given underestimates of the total T cell responses.

Treatment indicated: approximately 18 received Ad26.COV2.S at low or high dose, single or two shots; roughly five received placebo; per-sample allocation not given. Day 63 after the first injection of vaccine or placebo was the sampling time. Turning to this clone: The antigen is unknown.

Measured with immunoSEQ multiplex PCR; TCRdb has only the in-frame clones, and not every one. The repertoire holds 300,000 to 500,000 clones, less than 90% seen once, with 3% to 3.5% in the top ten. The starting material was peripheral blood, obtained in a trial of Ad26.COV2.S vaccine versus placebo. This clonotype originated in a person aged 18-60 years who received the Ad26.COV2.S COVID-19 vaccine or a placebo.

CDR3 amino acids: CASSLIRGTDTQYF. In nucleotides, the CDR3 is TGTGCCAGCAGCTTAATTCGGGGCACAGATACGCAGTATTTT. The V call is TRBV11-2, the J call TRBJ2-3, with D hard to call. The CDR3 has 14 residues. V lost 2 bases, J lost 1 base, and 7 bases lay in between. Germline V gene sequence: CDR1 SGHAT, CDR2 FQNNGV.